The 9 T cell receptor beta chains listed next were all sequenced from one sample in a study of neurological immune-mediated disorders. TCRdb processed the 5' RACE reads anew with MiXCR; each CDR3 protein has one entry. The sample includes about 59,000 distinct CDR3 sequences, approximately 25% of them seen just once. Noted time point: technical triplicate 2. The sample taken for sequencing was PBMCs. All receptors come from a man in his fifties or sixties with HTLV-1-associated myelopathy (HAM/TSP).

The sample holds one count of this clonotype. A read error may account for a junction end that differs from germline. V and J are TRBV10-3 and TRBJ1-5; D gene unclear. The CDR3 covers 13 residues. Germline CDR1 ENHRY, CDR2 SYGVKD. DNA for the CDR3: TGTGCCATCCGTGGGGATAGCAATCTGCCCCAGCATTTT. Residues: CAIRGDSNLPQHF.

This clonotype showed up many times. The chain recombines TRBV12-3 or TRBV12-4 with TRBJ2-2, with 12 positions matching TRBD2. V gave up 7 bases and J gave up 4 bases; unmatched junction bases: 7. This CDR3 has 16 amino acids. For the CDR3, the DNA is TGTGCCAGCAAAGCTAGCGGGAGGGTCGGCACCGGGGAGCTGTTTTTT. This gives the protein CASKASGRVGTGELFF.

This chain uses TRBV10-3 with TRBJ2-1; D is ambiguous. V was clipped by 6 bases and J by 10 bases, with 10 bases between them. This CDR3 region has 11 residues. Germline V lookup: CDR1 ENHRY, CDR2 SYGVKD. The CDR3 DNA sequence: TGTGCCATCAGCGCGCGACGGGAGCAGTTCTTC. It translates to CAISARREQFF.

In its sample, this clonotype was seen many times. The gene calls are TRBV7-6 and TRBJ2-7; 11 bases agree with TRBD2. J gave up 4 bases and V 5 bases, and 13 bases lay outside the gene matches. Germline V lookup: CDR1 SGHVS, CDR2 FNYEAQ. The CDR3 consists of 17 residues. The CDR3 sequence is CASSPLAGGRSGYEQYF. CDR3 nucleotides: TGTGCCAGCAGCCCCTTAGCGGGAGGGCGAAGTGGTTACGAGCAGTACTTC.

This clonotype was seen many times. The chain has TRBV29-1 and TRBJ2-3, with D possibly being TRBD2 (6 bases). Between the trimmed V and J ends, which lost 2 bases and 3 bases, there was a span of 15 bases. This CDR3 region has 15 residues. CDR1 SQVTM and CDR2 ANQGSEA come from the germline V gene. CDR3: CSVETPSEGTDTQYF. In DNA, the CDR3 is TGCAGCGTTGAAACCCCTAGCGAAGGAACAGATACGCAGTATTTT.

This clonotype occurred many times. The genes are TRBV11-3 and TRBJ2-1; D gene ambiguous. Germline V gene data show CDR1 as SGHNT and CDR2 as YENEEA. CDR3 length: 13 amino acids. Trimming cost V 2 bases and J 3 bases, with 5 bases left between them. The CDR3 protein is CASSLNLYNEQFF. CDR3 coding DNA: TGTGCCAGCAGCTTAAACCTCTACAATGAGCAGTTCTTC.

The V gene is TRBV7-3, the J gene TRBJ2-1; TRBD2 matches 7 bases. This CDR3 is 14 amino acids long. After removal of 4 bases from V and 10 bases from J, the junction contained 10 bases not matched to a gene. Germline V lookup: CDR1 SGHTA, CDR2 FQGTGA. This CDR3 reads CASSSGLVSGEQFF. CDR3 nucleotides: TGTGCCAGCAGCTCAGGACTAGTATCAGGAGAGCAGTTCTTC.

CDR3 DNA sequence: TGTGCCAGCAGCTTAGTGCTAGCGGGAGCCTACGAGCAGTACTTC. It encodes CASSLVLAGAYEQYF. This sequence joins TRBV7-9 and TRBJ2-7; 10 bases agree with TRBD2. This CDR3 spans 15 amino acids. Germline V gene sequence: CDR1 SEHNR, CDR2 FQNEAQ (reference sequence). Trimming removed 1 base from V and 2 bases from J; junction bases left unmatched: 2.

The sample holds many counts of this clonotype. The V gene is TRBV5-5, the J gene TRBJ1-6; a possible D gene is TRBD1 (5 bases). From germline, CDR1 is SGHKS and CDR2 YYEKEE (reference sequence). V gave up 0 bases and J gave up 8 bases, with 15 bases separating them. This CDR3 comprises 16 residues. CDR3 sequence reads: CASSLDRDLGDSPLHF. As DNA, the CDR3 is TGTGCCAGCAGCTTGGATCGGGACTTGGGGGATTCACCCCTCCACTTT. The variable domain in full, with the rest retrieved from reference TRBV5-5 and TRBJ1-6, is DAGVTQSPTHLIKTRGQQVTLRCSPISGHKSVSWYQQVLGQGPQFIFQYYEKEERGRGNFPDRFSARQFPNYSSELNVNALLLGDSALYLCASSLDRDLGDSPLHFGNGTRLTVT.